The next 11 T cell receptor beta chains were all read from a single sample in a study of blood T cell repertoires in COVID-19. Profiled with immunoSEQ multiplex PCR; TCRdb holds only in-frame clones, not every one. This repertoire shows about 22,000 clones, 90% found once; its top ten account for 2.5% to 3%. The sequencing input was peripheral blood. These TCRs come from a man between 65 and 80 years old with acute or convalescent COVID-19.

This rearrangement joins TRBV2 to TRBJ2-2, with D perhaps TRBD2 (5 bases). V dropped 3 bases and J dropped 5 bases, with 13 bases sitting between them. CDR1 and CDR2 (germline): SNHLY, FYNNEI. The CDR3 extends over 15 amino acids. The CDR3 sequence is CASSDLHPGTGELFF. CDR3 nucleotide sequence: TGTGCCAGCAGTGATCTACACCCGGGGACCGGGGAGCTGTTTTTT.

The genes are TRBV28 and TRBJ2-2, with D possibly being TRBD2 (6 bases). CDR1 and CDR2 from the germline V gene are MDHEN and SYDVKM. V lost 10 bases to trimming and J lost 1 base, with 10 bases between them. The CDR3 extends over 13 amino acids. CDR3 protein: CATGTQNTGELFF. For the CDR3, the DNA is TGTGCCACCGGGACTCAGAACACCGGGGAGCTGTTTTTT. Together with reference TRBV28 and TRBJ2-2, the CDR3 gives the full variable domain: DVKVTQSSRYLVKRTGEKVFLECVQDMDHENMFWYRQDPGLGLRLIYFSYDVKMKEKGDIPEGYSVSREKKERFSLILESASTNQTSMYLCATGTQNTGELFFGEGSRLTVL.

This sequence joins TRBV5-1 and TRBJ2-1; TRBD2 matches 12 bases. CDR1 and CDR2 from the germline V gene are SGHRS and YFSETQ. Trimming took 5 bases from V and 7 from J; bases not matched to a gene: 7. The CDR3 contains 15 residues. CDR3 sequence (DNA): TGCGCCAGCAGGTCTAGCGGGGGGGCCGTAAATGAGCAGTTCTTC. Its translation: CASRSSGGAVNEQFF.

The chain carries TRBV7-2 and TRBJ1-2; 10 bases match TRBD1. Germline V gives CDR1 SGHTA, CDR2 FQGNSA. The CDR3 is made up of 15 amino acids. The J segment lost 2 bases and the V segment lost 3 bases, leaving 3 bases of the junction unmatched. The CDR3 DNA reads as TGTGCCAGCAGCTTGGCGACAGGGGGCAACTATGGCTACACCTTC. Its translation is CASSLATGGNYGYTF.

The chain uses TRBV19 and TRBJ2-3, with TRBD2 matching over 8 bases. V lost 2 bases to trimming and J lost 1 base; unmatched junction nucleotides: 2. CDR3 length: 15 amino acids. Germline V lookup: CDR1 LNHDA, CDR2 SQIVND (reference sequence). For the CDR3, the DNA is TGTGCCAGTAGTATAAGGCGGGGGGGCACAGATACGCAGTATTTT. Translated, it gives CASSIRRGGTDTQYF.

This chain connects TRBV29-1 to TRBJ2-7; TRBD2 aligns across 9 bases. The CDR3 has 13 residues. V trimming: 4 bases; J trimming: 6 bases; junction bases outside the gene matches: 7. Germline loops: CDR1 SQVTM, CDR2 ANQGSEA. As DNA, the CDR3 is TGCAGCGTTGCAGCGGGAGGAAGCGGCGAGCAGTACTTC. Protein product: CSVAAGGSGEQYF.

J is TRBJ2-2 and V is TRBV7-2, with TRBD2 matching over 7 bases. V lost 1 base to trimming and J lost 5 bases; unmatched junction nucleotides: 4. Germline loops: CDR1 SGHTA, CDR2 FQGNSA. The length of the CDR3 is 15 residues. CDR3: CASSLEGGSTGELFF. CDR3 in DNA: TGTGCCAGCAGCTTAGAGGGCGGGAGTACCGGGGAGCTGTTTTTT.

The V and J genes are TRBV7-9 and TRBJ2-7, with 7 bases matching TRBD2. V dropped 0 bases and J dropped 2; count of bases not matched to a gene: 4. CDR3 length: 15 residues. Germline CDR1 and CDR2: SEHNR and FQNEAQ (reference sequence). For the CDR3, the DNA is TGTGCCAGCAGCTTAGCGGGAGGGCCCCCCTACGAGCAGTACTTC. It is translated as CASSLAGGPPYEQYF.

In its sample, this clone was seen once. V usage is TRBV19 and J usage is TRBJ2-1, with 10 bases identical to TRBD2. CDR3 length: 16 amino acids. The J segment lost 7 bases and the V segment lost 5 bases, leaving 11 bases of the junction unmatched. Germline V gene data show CDR1 as LNHDA and CDR2 as SQIVND (reference sequence). This chain's CDR3 is CASSPAGTSVENEQFF. CDR3 nucleotide sequence: TGTGCCAGTAGTCCTGCCGGGACTAGCGTTGAGAATGAGCAGTTCTTC.

CDR3 in amino acids: CASYFGQFGYTF. Written as DNA, the CDR3 is TGTGCCTCTTACTTTGGACAGTTCGGCTACACCTTC. The rearrangement links TRBV2 to TRBJ1-2; D is possibly TRBD1 (6 bases). Deletions cut 11 bases from V and 8 bases from J, with 18 bases between. Germline CDR1 is SNHLY and CDR2 is FYNNEI. The CDR3 consists of 12 residues.

V gene TRBV5-4 combines with J gene TRBJ2-7; TRBD1 matches at 7 bases. J was trimmed by 6 bases and V by 2 bases; bases with no gene match: 5. The CDR3 extends over 13 amino acids. Germline V CDR1 and CDR2: SGHNT, YYREEE (reference sequence). CDR3 region: CASSFDRVGEQYF. CDR3 in DNA: TGTGCCAGCAGCTTCGACAGGGTGGGCGAGCAGTACTTC.